In its sample, the clone carrying this T cell receptor beta chain was seen once. The data derive from a study of cytomegalovirus exposure and HLA in healthy donors. Germline values: CDR1 SGHRS, CDR2 YFSETQ. The CDR3 has 14 amino acids. The V gene lost 0 bases and the J gene lost 3 bases, with 9 bases spanning the gap. PCR primers comprised 60 Vbeta and 13 Jbeta primers. The repertoire was sequenced with immunoSEQ multiplex PCR; TCRdb's copy has only in-frame clones and lacks some. The sample consists of under 150,000 clones, around three quarters of them appearing once. The J gene is TRBJ1-1, the V gene TRBV5-1; D is perhaps TRBD1 (5 bases). This sequence originates from a middle-aged man in good health and CMV-seropositive. Material for sequencing was PBMCs. The CDR3 nucleotides are TGCGCCAGCAGCTTGGGGGCAGGGCACACTGAAGCTTTCTTT. Translating gives CASSLGAGHTEAFF.